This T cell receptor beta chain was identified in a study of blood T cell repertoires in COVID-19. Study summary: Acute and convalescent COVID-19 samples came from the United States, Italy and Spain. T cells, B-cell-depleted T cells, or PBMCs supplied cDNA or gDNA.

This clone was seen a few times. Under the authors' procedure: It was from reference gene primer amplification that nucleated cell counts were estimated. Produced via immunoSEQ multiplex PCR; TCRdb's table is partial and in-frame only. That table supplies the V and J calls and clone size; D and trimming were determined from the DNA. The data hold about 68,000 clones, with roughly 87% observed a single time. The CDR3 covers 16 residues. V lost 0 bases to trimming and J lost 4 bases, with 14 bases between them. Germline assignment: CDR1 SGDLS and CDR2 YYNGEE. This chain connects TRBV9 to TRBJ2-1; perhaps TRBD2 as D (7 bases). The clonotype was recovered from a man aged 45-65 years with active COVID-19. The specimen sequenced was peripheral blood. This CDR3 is CASSVVGGAGYNEQFF. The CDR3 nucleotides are TGTGCCAGCAGCGTAGTTGGGGGGGCTGGTTACAATGAGCAGTTCTTC.